This T cell receptor (beta chain) was recovered during a study of a mutant IDH1 vaccine in newly diagnosed glioma (dated by TCRdb to the early 2020s). About the full investigation: Eight vaccinations were administered to patients in weeks 1, 3, 5, 7, 11, 15, 19 and 23, corresponding to visits V03 through V10. Vaccination was initiated 4-6 weeks after radiotherapy alone, or concurrently with temozolomide cycles in the chemotherapy-containing groups. Before enrollment, most patients had been given radiochemotherapy with temozolomide as standard therapy, while the rest had received either radiotherapy alone or temozolomide alone. For exploratory analyses, longitudinal TCRB deep sequencing was carried out in more than 20 treated patients wherever samples were available. Peripheral blood was drawn at six visits: V03 (baseline), V05, V07, V10, V12 and V13. The roughly 30 treated patients were approximately 60% male and 37.5% female, with a mean age of around 40 years. Study-wide conclusions, independent of this receptor: Immune responses induced by the vaccine were seen in around 94% of patients across multiple MHC alleles. PBMC samples for TCRB deep sequencing were selected based on availability. It was noted by the authors that analyses of patient blood samples could not be reproduced owing to sample limitations. No apparent relationship was observed between pseudoprogression and alterations in the top peripheral T cell clonotypes detected by TCRB sequencing.

Trimming removed 6 bases from V and 4 bases from J, leaving 15 bases between the germline ends. CDR1 SNHLY and CDR2 FYNNEI are derived from the germline V gene. From the cysteine up to the phenylalanine, the CDR3 has a length of 14 residues. Left in the record is the CDR3 DNA by itself, 42 bases read in frame from the first base. About this clone itself: The clone's antigen remains unknown. There are no base qualities to consult, and no much larger clone falls within one base.

The sample's time point label, in plain terms: week 5, during vaccination. A 20-mer mutant IDH1 peptide at 300 micrograms in Montanide made up each vaccine dose, which was injected subcutaneously together with topical imiquimod. Donors had newly diagnosed WHO grade 3 or 4 IDH1-mutant astrocytomas with loss of nuclear ATRX. The samples were drawn from NOA16, a multicentre, single-arm, open-label phase I trial in Germany that tested a mutant IDH1 peptide vaccine in humans for the first time. Genomic DNA for TCRB sequencing was extracted from EDTA blood using the DNeasy Blood and Tissue Kit. The method behind the library was the immunoSEQ multiplex PCR assay. Following the manufacturer's protocol, the hsTCRB Kit was used to amplify rearranged TCR beta chain sequences. TCRB libraries were sequenced on an Illumina MiSeq. Turning to the authors' computational methods: The kit vendor's proprietary platform handled demultiplexing, trimming and gene mapping. The immuneACCESS repertoire file appears here via TCRdb, limited to in-frame rearrangements. These files lack a portion of the clones; in checked studies, under half of the deficit traces to unresolved V genes, and the cause of the others is not known. That table supplies the V and J calls and clone size; D and trimming were determined from the DNA. This sample has approximately 76,000 clones in its table, and 91% of those were observed once. In total, the top ten clones hold 0.56% of the sample.

The rearranged segments are TRBV2 and TRBJ1-2, and the D gene may be TRBD1, 6 bases matching. This sequence originates from a woman aged 45-65 years with glioma. The specimen comprised PBMCs, sampled from a glioma patient whose treatment included an IDH1 peptide vaccine. The bases are TGTGCCAGCAGGAATGGGGGGGCGACCTATGGCTACACCTTC. The resulting protein is CASRNGGATYGYTF.